This TCR beta chain is from a study of T cells in localized non-small cell lung cancer. Findings of the study overall: Without multi-region sequencing, intratumor heterogeneity could not be excluded. A median of about 58 of the top 100 tumor clones appeared in adjacent lung, which was paired and uninvolved.

V dropped 2 bases and J dropped 2 bases, with 6 bases sitting between them. Germline CDR1 and CDR2: SGHTA and FQGTGA. The CDR3 covers 14 residues. Libraries were prepared by immunoSEQ multiplex PCR; TCRdb keeps only in-frame clonotypes and omits some of them. The data show about 78,000 clones, around four fifths seen once. With respect to this clone: Its cognate antigen is unknown.

The chain has TRBV7-3 and TRBJ2-2; no clear D gene. Source: peripheral blood, taken before any cancer treatment. The clonotype was recovered from a man aged 40 to 70 with stage I lung adenocarcinoma. This chain's CDR3 is CASSLDSNTGELFF. The CDR3 DNA reads as TGTGCCAGCAGCTTAGACTCCAACACCGGGGAGCTGTTTTTT.